The T cell receptor (beta chain) described here comes from a study of T cell repertoires in cytomegalovirus infection. Turning to the study itself: HLA-C-restricted CMV epitopes, recently identified, and well-studied HLA-B-restricted ones were used by the study.

The study, taken as a whole, reports: The response measured ex vivo was dominated by TCR beta clonotypes (HLA-C-restricted and CMV-specific).

Concerning this clonotype itself: Its antigen is not known.

TCRdb re-called the reads through MiXCR, storing one row per CDR3 protein. This sample yields some 800,000 distinct CDR3 sequences, of which 25% to 35% are seen a single time; around 13% belongs to the top ten. This sequence originates from a human donor in good health (CMV status not recorded). Some clones in this sample may be carry-over from other donors' samples. The specimen was cultured CD8+ T cells from PBMCs, collected from culture after CMV antigen stimulation.

The CDR3 DNA sequence: TGTGCCAGCAGCGTGTCCCTCTCGGAGCCAGATTCCACAGATACGCAGTATTTT. Translation gives CASSVSLSEPDSTDTQYF. The chain combines TRBV9 with TRBJ2-3; no definite D call. The CDR3 loop spans 18 amino acids. Trimming removed 2 bases at V and 2 bases at J, with 21 bases between. Germline V gene sequence: CDR1 SGDLS, CDR2 YYNGEE.